This T cell receptor beta chain was recovered during a study of Ad26.COV2.S vaccination and SARS-CoV-2 variants. Study as a whole: The vaccine Ad26.COV2.S was put into the muscle once, or twice with 56 days between.

The germline V gene has CDR1 SGHTA and CDR2 FQGNSA. The V gene lost 1 base and the J gene lost 5 bases, with 15 bases spanning the gap. The CDR3 length is 16 residues. Repertoires were generated with immunoSEQ multiplex PCR, while TCRdb's copy carries only in-frame clones and drops some. This sample carries 300,000 to 350,000 clones, around 90% of them seen once, and the ten largest clones take about 5%. Stated treatment: roughly 20 received Ad26.COV2.S at low or high dose, single or two shots; roughly five received placebo; per-sample allocation not given. Sampling was done on day 63 after the first vaccine or placebo injection.

The sample was peripheral blood, taken in a trial of Ad26.COV2.S vaccine versus placebo. The V gene is TRBV7-2, the J gene TRBJ2-1; perhaps TRBD1 as D (6 bases). The source of this sequence is a person aged 18 to 59 who received the Ad26.COV2.S COVID-19 vaccine or a placebo. The CDR3 region is CASSLGLTGFNNEQFF. CDR3 DNA sequence: TGTGCCAGCAGCTTAGGACTCACAGGGTTTAACAATGAGCAGTTCTTC.